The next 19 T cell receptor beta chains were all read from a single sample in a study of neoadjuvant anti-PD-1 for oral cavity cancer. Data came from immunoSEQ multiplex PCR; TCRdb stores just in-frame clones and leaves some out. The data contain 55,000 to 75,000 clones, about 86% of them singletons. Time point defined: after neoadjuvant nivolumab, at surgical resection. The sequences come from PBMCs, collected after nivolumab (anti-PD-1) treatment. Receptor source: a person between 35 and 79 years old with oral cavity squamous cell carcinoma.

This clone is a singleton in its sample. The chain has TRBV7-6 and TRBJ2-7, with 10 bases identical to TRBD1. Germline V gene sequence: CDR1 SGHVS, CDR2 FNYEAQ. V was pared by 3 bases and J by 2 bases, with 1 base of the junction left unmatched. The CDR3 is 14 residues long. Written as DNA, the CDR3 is TGTGCCAGCAGCTTCGGGACAGGGGCCTACGAGCAGTACTTC. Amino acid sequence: CASSFGTGAYEQYF.

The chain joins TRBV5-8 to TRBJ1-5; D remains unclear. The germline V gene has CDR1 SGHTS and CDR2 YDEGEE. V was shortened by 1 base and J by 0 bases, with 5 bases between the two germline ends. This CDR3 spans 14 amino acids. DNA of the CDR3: TGTGCCAGCAGCTTGATTTATAGCAATCAGCCCCAGCATTTT. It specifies CASSLIYSNQPQHF. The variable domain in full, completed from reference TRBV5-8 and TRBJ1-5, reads EAGVTQSPTHLIKTRGQQATLRCSPISGHTSVYWYQQALGLGLQFLLWYDEGEERNRGNFPPRFSGRQFPNYSSELNVNALELEDSALYLCASSLIYSNQPQHFGDGTRLSIL.

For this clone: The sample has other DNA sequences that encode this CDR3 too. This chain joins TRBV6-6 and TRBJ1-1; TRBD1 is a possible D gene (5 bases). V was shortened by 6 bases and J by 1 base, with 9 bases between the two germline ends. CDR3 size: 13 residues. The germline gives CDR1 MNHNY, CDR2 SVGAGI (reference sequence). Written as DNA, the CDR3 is TGTGCCAGCAGGACGACAGAGAACACTGAAGCTTTCTTT. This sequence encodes CASRTTENTEAFF.

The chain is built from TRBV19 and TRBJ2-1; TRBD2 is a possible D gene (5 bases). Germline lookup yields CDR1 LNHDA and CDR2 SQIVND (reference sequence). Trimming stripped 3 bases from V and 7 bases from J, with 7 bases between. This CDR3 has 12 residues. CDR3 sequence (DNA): TGTGCCAGTAGTATCAGACTAAATGAGCAGTTCTTC. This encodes CASSIRLNEQFF.

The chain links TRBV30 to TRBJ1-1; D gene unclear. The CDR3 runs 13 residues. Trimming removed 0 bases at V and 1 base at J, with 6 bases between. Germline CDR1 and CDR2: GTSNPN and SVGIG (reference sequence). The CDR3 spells CAWSVGSNTEAFF. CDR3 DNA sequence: TGTGCCTGGAGTGTAGGCTCGAACACTGAAGCTTTCTTT.

The CDR3 bases are TGTGCCAGCAGTCCCGGGACTAGCGGGAGCTACGAGCAGTACTTC. Translated: CASSPGTSGSYEQYF. The V and J genes are TRBV27 and TRBJ2-7; TRBD2 aligns across 14 bases. V shed 5 bases and J 3 bases; nucleotides not matched to a gene: 3. There are 15 residues in the CDR3. Germline V gene data show CDR1 as MNHEY and CDR2 as SMNVEV (reference sequence).

CDR3 protein: CAISGGERYEQYF. The CDR3 DNA is TGTGCCATCAGTGGGGGGGAGCGCTACGAGCAGTACTTC. The genes are TRBV10-3 and TRBJ2-7, with D possibly TRBD2 on 6 matching bases. The germline V gene encodes CDR1 ENHRY and CDR2 SYGVKD. The CDR3 totals 13 residues. V was pared by 4 bases and J by 3 bases, with 10 bases between.

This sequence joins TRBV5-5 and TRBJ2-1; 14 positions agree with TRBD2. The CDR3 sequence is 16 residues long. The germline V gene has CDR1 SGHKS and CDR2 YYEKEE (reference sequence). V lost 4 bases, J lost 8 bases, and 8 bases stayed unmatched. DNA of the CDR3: TGTGCCAGCAGCGGCCCGGGACTAGCGGGAGCGCATGAGCAGTTCTTC. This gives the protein CASSGPGLAGAHEQFF.

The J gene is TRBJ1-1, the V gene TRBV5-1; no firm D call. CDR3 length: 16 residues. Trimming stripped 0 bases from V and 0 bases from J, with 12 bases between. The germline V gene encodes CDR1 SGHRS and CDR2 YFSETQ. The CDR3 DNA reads TGCGCCAGCAGCTTGGGGGGTGGAGGAGTGAACACTGAAGCTTTCTTT. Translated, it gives CASSLGGGGVNTEAFF.

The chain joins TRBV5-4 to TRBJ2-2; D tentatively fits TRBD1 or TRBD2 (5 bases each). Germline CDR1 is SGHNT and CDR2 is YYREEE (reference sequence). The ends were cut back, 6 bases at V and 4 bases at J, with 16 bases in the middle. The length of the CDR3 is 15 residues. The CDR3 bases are TGTGCCAGCAAGACGATTGGGGCGGGCACCGGGGAGCTGTTTTTT. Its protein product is CASKTIGAGTGELFF.

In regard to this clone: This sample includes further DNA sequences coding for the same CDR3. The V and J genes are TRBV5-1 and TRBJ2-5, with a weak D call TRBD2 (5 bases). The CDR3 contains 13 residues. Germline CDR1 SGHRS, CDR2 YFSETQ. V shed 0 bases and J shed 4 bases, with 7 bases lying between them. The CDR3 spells CASSLGAGETQYF. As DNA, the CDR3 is TGCGCCAGCAGCTTGGGGGCGGGAGAGACCCAGTACTTC.

Written as DNA, the CDR3 is TGTGCCAGTAGTTCGGACAGGAGCACTGAAGCTTTCTTT. Its protein is CASSSDRSTEAFF. The chain is built from TRBV19 and TRBJ1-1; 7 bases are a match to TRBD1. Looked up from germline, CDR1 is LNHDA and CDR2 is SQIVND (reference sequence). V shed 5 bases and J 4 bases; nucleotides not matched to a gene: 4. CDR3 length: 13 residues.

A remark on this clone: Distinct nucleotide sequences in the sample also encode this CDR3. The CDR3 loop reads CAWSVLRSGANVLTF. The CDR3, as DNA: TGTGCCTGGAGTGTACTCAGGTCGGGGGCCAACGTCCTGACTTTC. V and J are TRBV30 and TRBJ2-6, with unresolved D. From germline, CDR1 is GTSNPN and CDR2 SVGIG (reference sequence). The CDR3 has 15 residues. Deletions cut 0 bases from V and 4 bases from J, with 10 bases between.

CDR3 in amino acids: CASSSSQAGAVEQYF. The CDR3 DNA is TGTGCCAGCAGTTCCAGTCAAGCGGGAGCTGTCGAGCAGTACTTC. The chain carries TRBV6-6 and TRBJ2-7; 8 bases fit TRBD2. CDR3 length equals 15 residues. Germline-derived CDR1 and CDR2 are MNHNY and SVGAGI (reference sequence). Germline trimming cut 4 bases from V and 6 bases from J; bases unmatched to any gene: 11.

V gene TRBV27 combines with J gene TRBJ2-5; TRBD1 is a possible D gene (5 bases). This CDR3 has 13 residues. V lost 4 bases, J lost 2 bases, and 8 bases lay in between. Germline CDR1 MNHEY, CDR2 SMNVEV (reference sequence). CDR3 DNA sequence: TGTGCCAGCAGTTCCGACAGACAAGAGACCCAGTACTTC. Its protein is CASSSDRQETQYF.

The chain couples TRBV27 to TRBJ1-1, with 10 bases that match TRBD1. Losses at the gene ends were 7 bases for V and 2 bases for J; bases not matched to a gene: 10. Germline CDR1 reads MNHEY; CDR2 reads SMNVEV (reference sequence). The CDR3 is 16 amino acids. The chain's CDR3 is CASTGSDRGRNTEAFF. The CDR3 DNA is TGTGCCAGCACCGGATCGGACAGGGGGAGAAACACTGAAGCTTTCTTT.

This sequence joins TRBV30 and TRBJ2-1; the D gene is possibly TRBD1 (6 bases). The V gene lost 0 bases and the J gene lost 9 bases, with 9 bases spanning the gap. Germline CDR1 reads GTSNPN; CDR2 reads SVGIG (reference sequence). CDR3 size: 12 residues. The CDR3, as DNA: TGTGCCTGGAGTGTACAGGGCGCTGAGCAGTTCTTC. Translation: CAWSVQGAEQFF.

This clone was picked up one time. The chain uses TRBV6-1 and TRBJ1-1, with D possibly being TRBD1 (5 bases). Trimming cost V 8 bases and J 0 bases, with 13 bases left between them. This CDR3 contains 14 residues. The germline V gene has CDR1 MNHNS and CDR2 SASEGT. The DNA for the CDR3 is TGTGCCAGCGCCGACAGTCCCATGAACACTGAAGCTTTCTTT. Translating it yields CASADSPMNTEAFF.

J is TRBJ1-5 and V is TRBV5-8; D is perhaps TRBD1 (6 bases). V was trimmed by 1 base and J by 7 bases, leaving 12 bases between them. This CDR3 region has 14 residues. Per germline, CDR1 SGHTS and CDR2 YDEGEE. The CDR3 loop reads CASSLSLRGQPQHF. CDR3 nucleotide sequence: TGTGCCAGCAGCTTGTCATTGAGGGGGCAGCCCCAGCATTTT.